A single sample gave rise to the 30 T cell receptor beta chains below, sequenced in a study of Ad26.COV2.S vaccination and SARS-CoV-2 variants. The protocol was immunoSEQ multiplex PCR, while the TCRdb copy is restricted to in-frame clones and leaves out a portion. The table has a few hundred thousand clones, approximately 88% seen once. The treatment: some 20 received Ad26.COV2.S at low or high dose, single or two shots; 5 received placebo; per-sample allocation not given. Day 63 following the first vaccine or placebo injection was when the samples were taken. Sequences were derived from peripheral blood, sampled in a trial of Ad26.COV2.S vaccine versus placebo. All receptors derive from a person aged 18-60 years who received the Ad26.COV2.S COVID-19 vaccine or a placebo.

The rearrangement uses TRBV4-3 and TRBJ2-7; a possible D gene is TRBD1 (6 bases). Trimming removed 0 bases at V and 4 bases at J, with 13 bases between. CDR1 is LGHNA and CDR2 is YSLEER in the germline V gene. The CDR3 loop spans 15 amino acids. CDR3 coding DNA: TGCGCCAGCAGCCAAGACCGCAGGGGCCGGTACGAGCAGTACTTC. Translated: CASSQDRRGRYEQYF.

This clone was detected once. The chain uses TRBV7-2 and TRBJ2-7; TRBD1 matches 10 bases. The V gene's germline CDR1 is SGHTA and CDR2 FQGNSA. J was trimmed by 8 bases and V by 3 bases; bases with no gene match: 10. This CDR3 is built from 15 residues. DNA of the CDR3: TGTGCCAGCAGCTTGATGGGACAGGGGCATAATAAGCAGTACGTC. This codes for CASSLMGQGHNKQYV.

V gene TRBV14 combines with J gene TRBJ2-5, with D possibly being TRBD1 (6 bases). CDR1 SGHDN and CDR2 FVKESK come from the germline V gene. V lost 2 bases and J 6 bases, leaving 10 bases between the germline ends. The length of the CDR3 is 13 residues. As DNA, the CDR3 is TGTGCCAGCAGCCAACAGGGGCAGAAGACCCAGTACTTC. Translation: CASSQQGQKTQYF. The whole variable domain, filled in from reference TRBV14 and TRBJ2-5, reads EAGVTQFPSHSVIEKGQTVTLRCDPISGHDNLYWYRRVMGKEIKFLLHFVKESKQDESGMPNNRFLAERTGGTYSTLKVQPAELEDSGVYFCASSQQGQKTQYFGPGTRLLVL.

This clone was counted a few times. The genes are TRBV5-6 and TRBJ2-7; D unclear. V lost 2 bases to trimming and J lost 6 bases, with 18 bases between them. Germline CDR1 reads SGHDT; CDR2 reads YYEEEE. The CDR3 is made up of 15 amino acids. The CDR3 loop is CASSLGLRVDLEQYF. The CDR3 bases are TGTGCCAGCAGCTTAGGCCTCCGGGTGGATCTCGAGCAGTACTTC.

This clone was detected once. CDR3 region: CASSQDRRGLDSYNEQFF. The CDR3 DNA reads as TGCGCCAGCAGCCAAGATCGAAGGGGTCTAGACTCCTACAATGAGCAGTTCTTC. This rearrangement joins TRBV4-3 to TRBJ2-1, with TRBD1 as a possible D gene (5 bases). V was clipped by 0 bases and J by 0 bases, with 15 bases between them. In germline, CDR1 is LGHNA, CDR2 YSLEER. The CDR3 runs 18 residues.

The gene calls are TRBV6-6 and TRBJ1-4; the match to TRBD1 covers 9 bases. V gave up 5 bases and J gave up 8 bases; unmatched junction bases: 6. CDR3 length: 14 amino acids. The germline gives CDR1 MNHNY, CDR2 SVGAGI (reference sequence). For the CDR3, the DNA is TGTGCCAGCAGTGACAGGGGGTTTGGAGAAAAACTGTTTTTT. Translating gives CASSDRGFGEKLFF.

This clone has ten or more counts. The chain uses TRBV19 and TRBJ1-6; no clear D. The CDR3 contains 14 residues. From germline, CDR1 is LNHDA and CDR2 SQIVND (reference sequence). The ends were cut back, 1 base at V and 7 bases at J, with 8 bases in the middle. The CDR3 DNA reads TGTGCCAGTAGTATAGGGGCAGCAAATTCACCCCTCCACTTT. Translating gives CASSIGAANSPLHF.

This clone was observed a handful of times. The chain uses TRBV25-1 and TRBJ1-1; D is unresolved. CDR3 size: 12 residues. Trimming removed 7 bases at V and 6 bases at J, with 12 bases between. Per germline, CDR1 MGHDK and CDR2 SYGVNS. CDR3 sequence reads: CASIEDGSEAFF. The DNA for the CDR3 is TGTGCCAGCATAGAGGATGGGTCTGAAGCTTTCTTT.

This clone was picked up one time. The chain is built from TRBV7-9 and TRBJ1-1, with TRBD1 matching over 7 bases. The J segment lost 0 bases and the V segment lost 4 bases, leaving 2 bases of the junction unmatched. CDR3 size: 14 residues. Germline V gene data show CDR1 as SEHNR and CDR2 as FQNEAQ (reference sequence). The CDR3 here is CASSSTGLNTEAFF. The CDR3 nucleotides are TGTGCCAGCAGCTCGACAGGGCTGAACACTGAAGCTTTCTTT.

The CDR3 is CASSFRVNTEAFF. The CDR3 nucleotides read TGTGCCAGCAGCTTCCGGGTGAACACTGAAGCTTTCTTT. The chain employs TRBV7-8 and TRBJ1-1; D unresolved. This CDR3 has 13 amino acids. The germline V gene has CDR1 SGHVS and CDR2 FQNEAQ. Between the trimmed V and J ends, which lost 3 bases and 0 bases, there was a span of 5 bases.

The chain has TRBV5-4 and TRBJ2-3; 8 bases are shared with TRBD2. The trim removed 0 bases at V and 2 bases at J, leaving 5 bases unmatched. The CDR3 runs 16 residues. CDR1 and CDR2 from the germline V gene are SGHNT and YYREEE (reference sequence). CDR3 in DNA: TGTGCCAGCAGCTTGGTTGGACTAGCAGTCACAGATACGCAGTATTTT. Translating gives CASSLVGLAVTDTQYF.

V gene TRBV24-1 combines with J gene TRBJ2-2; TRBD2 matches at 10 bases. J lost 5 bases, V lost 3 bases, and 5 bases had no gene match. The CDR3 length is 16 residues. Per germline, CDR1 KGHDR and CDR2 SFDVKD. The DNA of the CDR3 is TGTGCCACCAGTGATGAGCGGGAGGGCCCAACCGGGGAGCTGTTTTTT. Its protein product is CATSDEREGPTGELFF.

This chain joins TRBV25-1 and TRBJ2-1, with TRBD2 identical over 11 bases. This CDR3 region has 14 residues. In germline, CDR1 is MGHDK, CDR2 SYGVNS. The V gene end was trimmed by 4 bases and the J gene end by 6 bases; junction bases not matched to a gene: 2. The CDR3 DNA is TGTGCCAGCAGTGCTAGCGGGGGGACCAATGAGCAGTTCTTC. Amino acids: CASSASGGTNEQFF.

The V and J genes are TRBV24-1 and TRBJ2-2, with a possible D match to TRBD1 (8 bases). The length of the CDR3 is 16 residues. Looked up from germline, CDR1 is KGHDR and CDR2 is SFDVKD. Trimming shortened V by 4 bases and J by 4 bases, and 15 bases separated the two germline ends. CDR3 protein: CATSEGTGGGTGELFF. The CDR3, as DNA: TGTGCCACCAGTGAGGGAACAGGGGGGGGCACCGGGGAGCTGTTTTTT.

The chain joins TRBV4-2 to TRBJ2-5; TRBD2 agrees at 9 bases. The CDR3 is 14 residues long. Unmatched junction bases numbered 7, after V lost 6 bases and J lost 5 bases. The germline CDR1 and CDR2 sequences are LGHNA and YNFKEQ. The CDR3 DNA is TGTGCCAGCAGTCTTAGCGGGAGTTACGAGACCCAGTACTTC. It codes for CASSLSGSYETQYF.

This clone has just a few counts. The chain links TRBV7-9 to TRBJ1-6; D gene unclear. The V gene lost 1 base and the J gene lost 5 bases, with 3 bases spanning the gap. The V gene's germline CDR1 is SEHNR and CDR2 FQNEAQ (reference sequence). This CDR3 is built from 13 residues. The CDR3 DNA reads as TGTGCCAGCAGCTTAGAGGATAATTCACCCCTCCACTTT. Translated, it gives CASSLEDNSPLHF.

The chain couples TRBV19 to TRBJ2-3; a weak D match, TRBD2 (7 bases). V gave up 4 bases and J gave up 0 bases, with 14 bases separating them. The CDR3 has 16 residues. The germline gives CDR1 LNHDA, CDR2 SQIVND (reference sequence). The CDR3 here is CASSTFGGRSTDTQYF. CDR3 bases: TGTGCCAGTAGTACCTTCGGGGGGCGGAGCACAGATACGCAGTATTTT.

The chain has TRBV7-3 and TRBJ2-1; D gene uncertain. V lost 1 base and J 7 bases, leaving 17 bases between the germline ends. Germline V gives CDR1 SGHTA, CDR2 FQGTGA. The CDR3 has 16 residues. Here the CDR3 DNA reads TGTGCCAGCAGCTTAAATCGGTGGGATCTGGGGAATGAGCAGTTCTTC. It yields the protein CASSLNRWDLGNEQFF.

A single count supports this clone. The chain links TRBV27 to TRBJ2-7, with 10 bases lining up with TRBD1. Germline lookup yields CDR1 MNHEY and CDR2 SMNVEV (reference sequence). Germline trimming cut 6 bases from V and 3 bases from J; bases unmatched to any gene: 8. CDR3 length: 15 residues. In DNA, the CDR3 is TGTGCCAGCAGACTCCGGGACAGGGGATTCTACGAGCAGTACTTC. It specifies CASRLRDRGFYEQYF.

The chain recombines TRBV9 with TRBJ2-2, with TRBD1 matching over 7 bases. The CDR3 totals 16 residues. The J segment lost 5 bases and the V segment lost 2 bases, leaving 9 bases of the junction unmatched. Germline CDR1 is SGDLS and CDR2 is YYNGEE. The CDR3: CASSVTRGSTTGELFF. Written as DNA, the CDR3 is TGTGCCAGCAGCGTTACCAGGGGGAGTACGACCGGGGAGCTGTTTTTT.

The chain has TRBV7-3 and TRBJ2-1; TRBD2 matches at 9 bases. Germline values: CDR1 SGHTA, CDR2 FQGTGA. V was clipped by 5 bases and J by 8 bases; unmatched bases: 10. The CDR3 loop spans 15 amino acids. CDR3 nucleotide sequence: TGTGCCAGCAGCCCCGTCGCGGGGGGGCTGGATGAGCAGTTCTTC. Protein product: CASSPVAGGLDEQFF. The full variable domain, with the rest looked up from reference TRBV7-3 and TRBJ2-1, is GAGVSQTPSNKVTEKGKYVELRCDPISGHTALYWYRQSLGQGPEFLIYFQGTGAADDSGLPNDRFFAVRPEGSVSTLKIQRTERGDSAVYLCASSPVAGGLDEQFFGPGTRLTVL.

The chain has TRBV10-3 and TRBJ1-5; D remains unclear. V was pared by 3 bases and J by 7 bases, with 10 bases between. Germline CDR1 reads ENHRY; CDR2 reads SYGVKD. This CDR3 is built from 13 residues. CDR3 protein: CAISEGWAQPQHF. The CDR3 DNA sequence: TGTGCCATCAGTGAAGGTTGGGCACAGCCCCAGCATTTT.

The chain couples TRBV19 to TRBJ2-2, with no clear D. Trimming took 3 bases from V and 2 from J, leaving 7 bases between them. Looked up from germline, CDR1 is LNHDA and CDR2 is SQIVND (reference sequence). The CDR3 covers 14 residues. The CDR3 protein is CASSIPANTGELFF. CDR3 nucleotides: TGTGCCAGTAGTATCCCTGCTAACACCGGGGAGCTGTTTTTT.

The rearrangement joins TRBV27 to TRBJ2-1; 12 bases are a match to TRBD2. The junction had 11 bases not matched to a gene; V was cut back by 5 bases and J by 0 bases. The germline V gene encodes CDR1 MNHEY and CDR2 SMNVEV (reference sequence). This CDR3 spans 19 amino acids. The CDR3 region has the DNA TGTGCCAGCAGTCCACTAGCGGGAGGACTCTCGAGCTCCTACAATGAGCAGTTCTTC. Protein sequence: CASSPLAGGLSSSYNEQFF.

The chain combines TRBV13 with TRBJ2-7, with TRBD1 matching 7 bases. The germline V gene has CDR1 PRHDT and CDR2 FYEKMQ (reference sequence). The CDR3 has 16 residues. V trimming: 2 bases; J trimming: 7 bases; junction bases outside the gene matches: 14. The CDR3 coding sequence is TGTGCCAGCAGCTTAAAACTCGGGACAGCCATCACGGAGCAGTACTTC. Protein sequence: CASSLKLGTAITEQYF.

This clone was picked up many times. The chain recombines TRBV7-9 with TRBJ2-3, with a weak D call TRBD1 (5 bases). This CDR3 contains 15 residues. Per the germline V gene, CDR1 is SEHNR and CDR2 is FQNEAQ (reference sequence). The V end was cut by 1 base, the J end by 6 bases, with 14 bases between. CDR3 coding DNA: TGTGCCAGCAGCTTAGTCGCGCAGGGTTTCGATACGCAGTATTTT. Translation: CASSLVAQGFDTQYF.

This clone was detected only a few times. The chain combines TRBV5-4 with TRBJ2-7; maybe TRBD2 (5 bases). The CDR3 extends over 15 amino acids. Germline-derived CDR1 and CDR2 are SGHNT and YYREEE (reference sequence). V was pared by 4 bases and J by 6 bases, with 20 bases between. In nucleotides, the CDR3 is TGTGCCAGCAGCCACCCCCAGAGGATCGGAGGCGAGCAGTACTTC. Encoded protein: CASSHPQRIGGEQYF.

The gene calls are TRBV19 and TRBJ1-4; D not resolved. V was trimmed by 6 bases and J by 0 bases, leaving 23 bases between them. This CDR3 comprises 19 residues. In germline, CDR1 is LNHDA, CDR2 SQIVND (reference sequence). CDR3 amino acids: CASSRSGRFSFATNEKLFF. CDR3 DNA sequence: TGTGCCAGTAGCAGGTCGGGCAGGTTTTCCTTTGCAACTAATGAAAAACTGTTTTTT.

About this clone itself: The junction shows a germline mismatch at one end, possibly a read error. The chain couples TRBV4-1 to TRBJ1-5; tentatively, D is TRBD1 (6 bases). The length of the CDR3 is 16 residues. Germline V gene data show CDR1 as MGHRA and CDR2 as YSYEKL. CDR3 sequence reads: CASSEDGGVGNQPQHF. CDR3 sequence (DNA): TGCGCCAGCAGCGAAGACGGGGGCGTTGGCAATCAGCCCCAGCATTTT.

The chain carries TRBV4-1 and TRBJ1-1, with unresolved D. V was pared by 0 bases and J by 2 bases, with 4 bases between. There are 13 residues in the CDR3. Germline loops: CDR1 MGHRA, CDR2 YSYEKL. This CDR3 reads CASSQDLNTEAFF. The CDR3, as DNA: TGCGCCAGCAGCCAAGATCTCAACACTGAAGCTTTCTTT.